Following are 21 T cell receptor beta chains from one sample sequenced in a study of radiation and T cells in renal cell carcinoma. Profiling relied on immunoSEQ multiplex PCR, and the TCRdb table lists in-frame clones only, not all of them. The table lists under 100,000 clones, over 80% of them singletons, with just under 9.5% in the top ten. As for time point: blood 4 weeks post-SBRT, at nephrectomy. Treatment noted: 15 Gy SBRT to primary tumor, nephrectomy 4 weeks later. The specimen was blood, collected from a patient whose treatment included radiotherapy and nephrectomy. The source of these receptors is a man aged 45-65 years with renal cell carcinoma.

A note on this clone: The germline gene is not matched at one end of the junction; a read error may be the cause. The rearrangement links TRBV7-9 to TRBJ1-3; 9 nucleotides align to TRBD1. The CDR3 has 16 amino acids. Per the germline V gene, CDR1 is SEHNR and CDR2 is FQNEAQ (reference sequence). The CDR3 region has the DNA TGTGCCGGCAGGACAGGGGCCTCTCTCTCTGGAAACACCATATATTTT. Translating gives CAGRTGASLSGNTIYF.

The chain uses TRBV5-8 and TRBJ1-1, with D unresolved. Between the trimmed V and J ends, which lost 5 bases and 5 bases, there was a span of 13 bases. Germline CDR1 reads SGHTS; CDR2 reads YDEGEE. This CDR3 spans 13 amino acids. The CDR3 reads CASRIPGQTEAFF. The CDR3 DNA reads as TGTGCCAGCAGGATCCCTGGGCAGACTGAAGCTTTCTTT.

For the CDR3, the DNA is TGCGCCAGCAGCTTTTGGGGGGTCACCTATGGCTACACCTTC. Translated, it gives CASSFWGVTYGYTF. The chain combines TRBV5-1 with TRBJ1-2; D may be TRBD1 (5 bases). The CDR3 has 14 amino acids. CDR1 and CDR2 (germline): SGHRS, YFSETQ. Deletions cut 2 bases from V and 4 bases from J, with 12 bases between.

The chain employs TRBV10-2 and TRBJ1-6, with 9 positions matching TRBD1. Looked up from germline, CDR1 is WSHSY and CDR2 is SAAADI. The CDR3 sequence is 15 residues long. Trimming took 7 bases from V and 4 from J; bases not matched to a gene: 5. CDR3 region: CASTIDRGYNSPLHF. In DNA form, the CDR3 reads TGCGCCAGCACAATTGACAGGGGGTATAATTCACCCCTCCACTTT.

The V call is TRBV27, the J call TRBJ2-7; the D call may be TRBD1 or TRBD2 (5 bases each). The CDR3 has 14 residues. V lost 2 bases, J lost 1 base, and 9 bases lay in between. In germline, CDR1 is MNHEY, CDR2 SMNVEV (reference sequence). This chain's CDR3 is CASSLQGASYEQYF. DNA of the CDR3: TGTGCCAGCAGTTTACAGGGAGCTTCCTACGAGCAGTACTTC.

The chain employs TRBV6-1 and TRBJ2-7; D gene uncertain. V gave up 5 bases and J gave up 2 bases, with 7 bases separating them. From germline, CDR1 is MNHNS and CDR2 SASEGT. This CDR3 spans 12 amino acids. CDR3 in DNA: TGTGCCAGCAGTCGCCCTACCTACGAGCAGTACTTC. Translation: CASSRPTYEQYF.

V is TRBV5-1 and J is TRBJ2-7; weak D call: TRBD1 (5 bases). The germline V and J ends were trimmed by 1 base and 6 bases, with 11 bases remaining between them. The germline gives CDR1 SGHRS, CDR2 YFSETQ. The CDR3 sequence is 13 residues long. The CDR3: CASSLRGPGEQYF. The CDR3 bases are TGCGCCAGCAGCTTGAGGGGTCCTGGCGAGCAGTACTTC.

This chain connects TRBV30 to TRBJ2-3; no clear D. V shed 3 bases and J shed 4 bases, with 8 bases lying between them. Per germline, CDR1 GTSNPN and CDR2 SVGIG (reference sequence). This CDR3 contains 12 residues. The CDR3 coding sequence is TGTGCCTGGAGGATGGTGCCAGATACGCAGTATTTT. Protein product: CAWRMVPDTQYF.

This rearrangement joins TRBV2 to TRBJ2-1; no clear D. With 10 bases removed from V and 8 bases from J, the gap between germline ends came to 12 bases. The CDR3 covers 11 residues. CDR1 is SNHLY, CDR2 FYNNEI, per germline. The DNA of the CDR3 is TGTGCCACCGGATCTAGGGATGAGCAGTTCTTC. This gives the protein CATGSRDEQFF.

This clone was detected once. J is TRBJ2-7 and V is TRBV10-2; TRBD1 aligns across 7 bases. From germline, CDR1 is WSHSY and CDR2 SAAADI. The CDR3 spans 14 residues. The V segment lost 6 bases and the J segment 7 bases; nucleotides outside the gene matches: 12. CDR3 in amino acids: CASSPGTVRREQYF. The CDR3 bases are TGCGCCAGCAGCCCCGGGACAGTCCGTAGGGAGCAGTACTTC.

CDR3 protein: CASRTRGQGYGYTF. DNA of the CDR3: TGTGCCAGTAGAACCCGGGGTCAGGGCTATGGCTACACCTTC. V is TRBV19 and J is TRBJ1-2; possible D gene TRBD1, 5 bases. Germline V gene data show CDR1 as LNHDA and CDR2 as SQIVND (reference sequence). Trimming cost V 6 bases and J 4 bases, with 15 bases left between them. The CDR3 sequence is 14 residues long. The whole variable domain, remainder taken from reference TRBV19 and TRBJ1-2, is DGGITQSPKYLFRKEGQNVTLSCEQNLNHDAMYWYRQDPGQGLRLIYYSQIVNDFQKGDIAEGYSVSREKKESFPLTVTSAQKNPTAFYLCASRTRGQGYGYTFGSGTRLTVV.

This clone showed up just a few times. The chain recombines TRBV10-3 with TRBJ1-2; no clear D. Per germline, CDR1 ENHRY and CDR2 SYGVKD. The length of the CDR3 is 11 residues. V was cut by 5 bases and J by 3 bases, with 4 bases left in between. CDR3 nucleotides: TGTGCCATCAGTAGGGACTATGGCTACACCTTC. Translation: CAISRDYGYTF.

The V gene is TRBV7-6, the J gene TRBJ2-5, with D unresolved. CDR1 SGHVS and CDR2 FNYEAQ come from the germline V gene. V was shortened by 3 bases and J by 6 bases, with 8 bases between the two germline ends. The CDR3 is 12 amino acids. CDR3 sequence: CASSLQGKTQYF. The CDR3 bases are TGTGCCAGCAGCTTGCAAGGGAAGACCCAGTACTTC.

The DNA for the CDR3 is TGCGCCAGCAGCTTGGCCGGGACAGGGGGCTGGGGCTACACCTTC. Encoded protein: CASSLAGTGGWGYTF. This chain links TRBV5-1 with TRBJ1-2, with 12 bases lining up with TRBD1. CDR3 length equals 15 residues. In germline, CDR1 is SGHRS, CDR2 YFSETQ. V shed 0 bases and J 8 bases; nucleotides not matched to a gene: 5.

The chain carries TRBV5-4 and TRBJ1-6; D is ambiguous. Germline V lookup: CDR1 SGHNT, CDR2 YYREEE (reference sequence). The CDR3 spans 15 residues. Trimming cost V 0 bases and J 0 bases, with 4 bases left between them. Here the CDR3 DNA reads TGTGCCAGCAGCTTGGCCAGCTCCTATAATTCACCCCTCCACTTT. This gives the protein CASSLASSYNSPLHF.

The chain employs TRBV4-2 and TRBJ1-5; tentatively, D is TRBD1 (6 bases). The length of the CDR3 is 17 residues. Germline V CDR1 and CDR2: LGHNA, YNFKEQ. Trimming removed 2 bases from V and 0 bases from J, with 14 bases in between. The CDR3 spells CASSQIATGYSNQPQHF. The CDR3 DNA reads TGTGCCAGCAGCCAAATTGCGACAGGTTATAGCAATCAGCCCCAGCATTTT.

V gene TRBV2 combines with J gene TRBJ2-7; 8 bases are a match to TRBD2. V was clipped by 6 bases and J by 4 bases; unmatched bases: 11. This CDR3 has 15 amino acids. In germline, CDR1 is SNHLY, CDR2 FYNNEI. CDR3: CASRISRAGAYEQYF. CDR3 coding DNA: TGTGCCAGCAGGATCTCCCGAGCGGGGGCTTACGAGCAGTACTTC.

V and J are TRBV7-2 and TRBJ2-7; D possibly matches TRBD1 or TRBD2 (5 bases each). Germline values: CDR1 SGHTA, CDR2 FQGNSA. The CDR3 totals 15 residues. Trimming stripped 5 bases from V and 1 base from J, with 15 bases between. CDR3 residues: CASSPVEGRSYEQYF. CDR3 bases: TGTGCCAGCAGCCCAGTTGAGGGGCGATCCTACGAGCAGTACTTC.

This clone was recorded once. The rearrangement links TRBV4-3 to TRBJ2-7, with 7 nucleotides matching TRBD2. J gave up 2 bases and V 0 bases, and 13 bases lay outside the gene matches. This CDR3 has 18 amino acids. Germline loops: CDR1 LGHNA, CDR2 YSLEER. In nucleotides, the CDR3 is TGCGCCAGCAGCCAAGATCAAACCTACAGCGGGGCAACCTACGAGCAGTACTTC. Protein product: CASSQDQTYSGATYEQYF.

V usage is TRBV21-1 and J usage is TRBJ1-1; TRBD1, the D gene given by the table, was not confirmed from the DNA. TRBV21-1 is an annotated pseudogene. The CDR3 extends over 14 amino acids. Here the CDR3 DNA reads TGTGCCAGCAGATTCGGACAGAAGAACACTGAAGCTTTCTTT. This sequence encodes CASRFGQKNTEAFF.

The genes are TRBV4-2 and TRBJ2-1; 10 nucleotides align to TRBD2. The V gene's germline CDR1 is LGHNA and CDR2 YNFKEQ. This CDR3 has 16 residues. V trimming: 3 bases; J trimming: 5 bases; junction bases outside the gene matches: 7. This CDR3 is CASSHHSGRNNNEQFF. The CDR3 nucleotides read TGTGCCAGCAGCCACCATAGCGGGAGGAATAACAATGAGCAGTTCTTC.